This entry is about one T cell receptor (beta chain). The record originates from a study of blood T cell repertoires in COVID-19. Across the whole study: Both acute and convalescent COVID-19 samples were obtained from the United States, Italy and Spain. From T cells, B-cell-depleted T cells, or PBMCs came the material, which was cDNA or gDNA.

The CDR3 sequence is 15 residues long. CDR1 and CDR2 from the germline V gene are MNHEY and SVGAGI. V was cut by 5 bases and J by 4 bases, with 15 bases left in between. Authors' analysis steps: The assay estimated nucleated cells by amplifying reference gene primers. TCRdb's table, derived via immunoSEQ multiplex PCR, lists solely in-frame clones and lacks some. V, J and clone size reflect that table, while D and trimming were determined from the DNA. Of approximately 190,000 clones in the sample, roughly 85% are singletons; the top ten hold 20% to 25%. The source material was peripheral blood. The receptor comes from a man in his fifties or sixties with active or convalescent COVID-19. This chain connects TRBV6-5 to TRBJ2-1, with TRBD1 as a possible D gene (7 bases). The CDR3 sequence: CASSRRDSQYNEQFF. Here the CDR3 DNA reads TGTGCCAGCAGTCGGAGGGACAGCCAGTACAATGAGCAGTTCTTC.